This T cell receptor (beta chain) was sequenced for a study of long-term antiretroviral therapy in people with HIV. Broader study findings: Clones that had undergone expansion before ART prevailed in the repertoire throughout all time points.

immunoSEQ v3.0 was run at survey level. This table comes from immunoSEQ multiplex PCR, and its TCRdb copy is limited to in-frame clones, with some not included. The table includes approximately 36,000 clones, over 70% detected once. V lost 8 bases, J lost 5 bases, and 11 bases stayed unmatched. This CDR3 has 16 amino acids. Of note for this clone: What it recognizes is unknown.

Sequences were derived from unsorted PBMCs, sampled 0.6 years after starting antiretroviral therapy. The J gene is TRBJ1-5, the V gene TRBV23-1; 11 nucleotides align to TRBD1. TRBV23-1 falls under the ORF class, with uncertain function. The clonotype originates from a man between 18 and 35 years old with HIV. The CDR3 protein is CASPNVGQGAHQPQHF. For the CDR3, the DNA is TGCGCCAGCCCAAATGTAGGACAGGGGGCTCATCAGCCCCAGCATTTT.